The sequence of this TCR beta chain was determined in a study of blood T cell repertoires in COVID-19. The wider study: Samples of COVID-19 (acute and convalescent) were obtained from the United States, Italy and Spain. Sample material is recorded as cDNA or gDNA derived from T cells, B-cell-depleted T cells, or PBMCs.

Per the authors' pipeline: Scientists estimated how many nucleated cells there were by amplifying reference gene primers. Assay: immunoSEQ multiplex PCR; the TCRdb copy retains only in-frame clones and omits some. The D gene and trimming were derived from the DNA, and the V and J assignments and clone size from that table. The sample carries 150,000 to 200,000 clones, approximately 86% recorded once. Germline CDR1 and CDR2: SNHLY and FYNNEI. V was pared by 7 bases and J by 2 bases, with 5 bases of the junction left unmatched. The CDR3 extends over 14 amino acids. The gene calls are TRBV2 and TRBJ1-3; 7 bases fit TRBD1. Sequencing was carried out using peripheral blood. This TCR was sampled from a man aged 65 to 79 with active or convalescent COVID-19. Written as DNA, the CDR3 is TGTGCCAGCACTGCGGACAGGCCTGGAAACACCATATATTTT. Encoded protein: CASTADRPGNTIYF.